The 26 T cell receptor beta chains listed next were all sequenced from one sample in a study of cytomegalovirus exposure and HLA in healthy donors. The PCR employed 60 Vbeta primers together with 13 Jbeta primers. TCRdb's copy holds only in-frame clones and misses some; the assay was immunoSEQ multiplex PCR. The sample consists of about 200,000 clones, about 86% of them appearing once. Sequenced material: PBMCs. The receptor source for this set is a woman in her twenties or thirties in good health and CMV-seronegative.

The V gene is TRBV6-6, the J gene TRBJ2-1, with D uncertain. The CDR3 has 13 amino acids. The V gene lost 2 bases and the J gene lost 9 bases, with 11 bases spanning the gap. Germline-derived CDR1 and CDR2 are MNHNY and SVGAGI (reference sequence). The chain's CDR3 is CASSYAPRSEQFF. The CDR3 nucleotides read TGTGCCAGCAGTTACGCCCCGCGAAGTGAGCAGTTCTTC.

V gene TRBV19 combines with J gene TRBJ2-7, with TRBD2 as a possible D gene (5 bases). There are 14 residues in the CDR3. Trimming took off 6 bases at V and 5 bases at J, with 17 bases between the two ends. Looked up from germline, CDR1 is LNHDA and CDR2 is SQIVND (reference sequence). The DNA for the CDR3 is TGTGCCAGTAGCCCCTCGGTCGAGGGCCACGAGCAGTACTTC. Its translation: CASSPSVEGHEQYF.

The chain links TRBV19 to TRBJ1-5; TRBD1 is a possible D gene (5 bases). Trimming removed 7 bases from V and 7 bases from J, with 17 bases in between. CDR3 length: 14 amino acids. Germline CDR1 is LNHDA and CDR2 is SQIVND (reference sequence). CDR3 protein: CASTTGQGRQPQHF. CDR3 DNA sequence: TGTGCCAGTACCACGGGTCAGGGCAGGCAGCCCCAGCATTTT. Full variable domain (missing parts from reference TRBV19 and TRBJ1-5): DGGITQSPKYLFRKEGQNVTLSCEQNLNHDAMYWYRQDPGQGLRLIYYSQIVNDFQKGDIAEGYSVSREKKESFPLTVTSAQKNPTAFYLCASTTGQGRQPQHFGDGTRLSIL.

The DNA of the CDR3 is TGTGCCAGCAGCCGGGTCCCGGACAGGAACACTGAAGCTTTCTTT. Protein: CASSRVPDRNTEAFF. The genes are TRBV6-5 and TRBJ1-1; possible D gene TRBD1, 6 bases. In germline, CDR1 is MNHEY, CDR2 SVGAGI. Trimming took off 6 bases at V and 1 base at J, with 15 bases between the two ends. The CDR3 covers 15 residues.

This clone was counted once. The CDR3 region is CASVGGLAGGTDTQYF. The CDR3 region has the DNA TGTGCCAGCGTCGGGGGACTAGCGGGAGGCACAGATACGCAGTATTTT. The genes are TRBV7-9 and TRBJ2-3; 14 bases are shared with TRBD2. With V trimmed by 8 bases and J by 1 base, 5 bases remained unmatched. The CDR3 is 16 amino acids. The germline V gene has CDR1 SEHNR and CDR2 FQNEAQ (reference sequence).

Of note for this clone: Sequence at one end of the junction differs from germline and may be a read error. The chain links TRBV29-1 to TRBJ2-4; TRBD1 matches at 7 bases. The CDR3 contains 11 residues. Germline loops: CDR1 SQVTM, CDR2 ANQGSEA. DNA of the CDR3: TGCAGCGTACGGACAGGCCAGGACGCCTTCTTC. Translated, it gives CSVRTGQDAFF.

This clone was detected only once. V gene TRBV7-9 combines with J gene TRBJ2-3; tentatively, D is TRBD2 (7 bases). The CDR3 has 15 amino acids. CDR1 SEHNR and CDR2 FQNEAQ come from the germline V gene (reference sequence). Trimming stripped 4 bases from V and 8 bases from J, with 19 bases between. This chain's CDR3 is CASSSAGAGGVTQYF. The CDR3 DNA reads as TGTGCCAGCAGCTCTGCGGGGGCCGGAGGGGTTACGCAGTATTTT.

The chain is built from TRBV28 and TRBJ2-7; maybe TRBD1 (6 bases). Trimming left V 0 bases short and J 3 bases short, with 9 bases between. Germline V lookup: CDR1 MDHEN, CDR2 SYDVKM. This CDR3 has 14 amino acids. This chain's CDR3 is CASSLWQGHYEQYF. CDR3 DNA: TGTGCCAGCAGTTTATGGCAGGGGCACTACGAGCAGTACTTC.

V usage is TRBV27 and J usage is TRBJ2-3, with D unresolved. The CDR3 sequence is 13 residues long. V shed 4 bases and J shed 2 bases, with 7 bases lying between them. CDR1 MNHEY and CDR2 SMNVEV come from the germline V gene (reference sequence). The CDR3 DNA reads TGTGCCAGCAGTTCACGCTACACAGATACGCAGTATTTT. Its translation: CASSSRYTDTQYF.

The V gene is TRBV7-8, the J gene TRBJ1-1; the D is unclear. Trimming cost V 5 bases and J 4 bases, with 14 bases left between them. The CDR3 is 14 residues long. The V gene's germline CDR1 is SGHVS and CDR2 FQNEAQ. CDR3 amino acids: CASSTVVAATEAFF. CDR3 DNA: TGTGCCAGCAGCACGGTGGTGGCGGCCACTGAAGCTTTCTTT.

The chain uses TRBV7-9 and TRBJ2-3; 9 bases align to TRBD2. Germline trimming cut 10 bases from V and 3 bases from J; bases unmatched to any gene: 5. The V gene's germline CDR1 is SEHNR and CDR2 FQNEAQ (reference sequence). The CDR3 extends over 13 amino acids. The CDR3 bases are TGTGCCACCTTAGCGGGAGAAACAGATACGCAGTATTTT. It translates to CATLAGETDTQYF.

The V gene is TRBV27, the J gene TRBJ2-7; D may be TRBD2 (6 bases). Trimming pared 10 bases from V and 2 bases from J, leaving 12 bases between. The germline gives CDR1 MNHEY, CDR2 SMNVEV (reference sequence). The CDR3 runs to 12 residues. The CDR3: CATGSPTYEQYF. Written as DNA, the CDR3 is TGTGCCACCGGGAGCCCTACCTACGAGCAGTACTTC.

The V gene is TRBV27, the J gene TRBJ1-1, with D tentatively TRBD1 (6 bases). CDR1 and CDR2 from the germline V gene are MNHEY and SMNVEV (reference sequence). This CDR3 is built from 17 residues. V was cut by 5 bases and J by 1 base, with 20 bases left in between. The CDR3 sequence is CASSPWVGQGRNTEAFF. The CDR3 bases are TGTGCCAGCAGTCCCTGGGTGGGGCAGGGGAGGAACACTGAAGCTTTCTTT.

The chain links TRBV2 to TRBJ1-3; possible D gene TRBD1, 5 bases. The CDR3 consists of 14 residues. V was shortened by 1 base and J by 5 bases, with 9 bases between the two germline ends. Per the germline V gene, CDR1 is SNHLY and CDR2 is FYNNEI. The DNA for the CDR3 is TGTGCCAGCAGTGAAGTTTCAGGGAGAAACACCATATATTTT. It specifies CASSEVSGRNTIYF.

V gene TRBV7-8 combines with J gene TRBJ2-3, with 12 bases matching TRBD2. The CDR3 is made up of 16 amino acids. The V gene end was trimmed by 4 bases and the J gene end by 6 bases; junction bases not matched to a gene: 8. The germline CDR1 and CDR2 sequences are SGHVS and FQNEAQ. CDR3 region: CASSYRLAGVKDTQYF. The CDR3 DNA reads TGTGCCAGCAGCTACAGACTAGCGGGAGTGAAGGATACGCAGTATTTT. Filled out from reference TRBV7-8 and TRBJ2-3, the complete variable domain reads GAGVSQSPRYKVAKRGQDVALRCDPISGHVSLFWYQQALGQGPEFLTYFQNEAQLDKSGLPSDRFFAERPEGSVSTLKIQRTQQEDSAVYLCASSYRLAGVKDTQYFGPGTRLTVL.

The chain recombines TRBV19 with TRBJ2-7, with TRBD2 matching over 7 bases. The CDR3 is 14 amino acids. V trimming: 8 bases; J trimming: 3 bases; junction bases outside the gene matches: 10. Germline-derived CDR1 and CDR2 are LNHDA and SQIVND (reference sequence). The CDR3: CASGDRAGVYEQYF. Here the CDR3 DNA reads TGTGCCAGTGGGGATCGGGCGGGAGTCTACGAGCAGTACTTC. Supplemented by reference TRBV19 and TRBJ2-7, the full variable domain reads DGGITQSPKYLFRKEGQNVTLSCEQNLNHDAMYWYRQDPGQGLRLIYYSQIVNDFQKGDIAEGYSVSREKKESFPLTVTSAQKNPTAFYLCASGDRAGVYEQYFGPGTRLTVT.

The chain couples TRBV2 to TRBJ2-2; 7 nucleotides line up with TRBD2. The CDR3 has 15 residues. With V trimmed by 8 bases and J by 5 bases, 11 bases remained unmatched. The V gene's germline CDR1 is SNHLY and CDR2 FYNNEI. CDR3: CASGGGGAETGELFF. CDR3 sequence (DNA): TGTGCCAGCGGTGGGGGAGGGGCCGAAACCGGGGAGCTGTTTTTT.

CDR3 sequence: CASSHPGVSTTEAFF. The CDR3 DNA reads as TGCGCCAGCAGCCACCCGGGAGTTTCTACAACTGAAGCTTTCTTT. V is TRBV23-1 and J is TRBJ1-1; D is unclear. TRBV23-1 is an open reading frame whose function is uncertain. The V end lost 6 bases, the J end lost 5 bases, and 19 bases lay between the germline ends. The CDR3 is 15 amino acids.

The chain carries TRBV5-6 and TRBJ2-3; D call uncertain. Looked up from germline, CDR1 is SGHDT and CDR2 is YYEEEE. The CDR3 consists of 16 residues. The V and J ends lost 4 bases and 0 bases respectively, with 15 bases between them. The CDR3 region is CASSVLSFSSTDTQYF. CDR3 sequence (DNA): TGTGCCAGCAGCGTTTTGTCCTTTTCTAGCACAGATACGCAGTATTTT.

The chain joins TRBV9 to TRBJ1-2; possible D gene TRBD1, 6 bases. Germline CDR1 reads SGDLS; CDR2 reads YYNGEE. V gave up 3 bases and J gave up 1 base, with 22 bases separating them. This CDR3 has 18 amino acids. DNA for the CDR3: TGTGCCAGCAGCGCGGAACCTATACAGGGAAAATTTAACTATGGCTACACCTTC. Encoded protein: CASSAEPIQGKFNYGYTF.

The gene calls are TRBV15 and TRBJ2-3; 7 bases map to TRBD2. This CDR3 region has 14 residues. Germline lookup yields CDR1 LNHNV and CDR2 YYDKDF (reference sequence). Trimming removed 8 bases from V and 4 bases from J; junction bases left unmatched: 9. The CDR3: CATRLAFSSDTQYF. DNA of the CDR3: TGTGCCACCCGACTAGCCTTTTCGTCAGATACGCAGTATTTT.

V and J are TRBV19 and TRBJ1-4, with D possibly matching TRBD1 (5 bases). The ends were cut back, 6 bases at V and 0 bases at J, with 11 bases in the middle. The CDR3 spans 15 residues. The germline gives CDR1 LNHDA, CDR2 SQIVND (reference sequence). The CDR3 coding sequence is TGTGCCAGTAGGGACCCGGGGGCAACTAATGAAAAACTGTTTTTT. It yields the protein CASRDPGATNEKLFF. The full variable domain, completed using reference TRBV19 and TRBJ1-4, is DGGITQSPKYLFRKEGQNVTLSCEQNLNHDAMYWYRQDPGQGLRLIYYSQIVNDFQKGDIAEGYSVSREKKESFPLTVTSAQKNPTAFYLCASRDPGATNEKLFFGSGTQLSVL.

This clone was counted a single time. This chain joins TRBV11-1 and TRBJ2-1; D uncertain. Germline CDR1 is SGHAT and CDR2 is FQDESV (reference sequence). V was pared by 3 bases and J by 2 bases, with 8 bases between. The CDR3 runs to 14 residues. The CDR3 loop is CASSLAGTYNEQFF. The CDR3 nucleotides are TGTGCCAGCAGCTTGGCTGGCACCTACAATGAGCAGTTCTTC.

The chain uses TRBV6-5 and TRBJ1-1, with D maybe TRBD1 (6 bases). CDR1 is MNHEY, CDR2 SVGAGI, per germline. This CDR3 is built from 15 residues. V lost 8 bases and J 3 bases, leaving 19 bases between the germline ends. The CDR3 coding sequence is TGTGCCAGCTCCTCCGGGGGGCGCGAAGACACTGAAGCTTTCTTT. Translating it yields CASSSGGREDTEAFF.

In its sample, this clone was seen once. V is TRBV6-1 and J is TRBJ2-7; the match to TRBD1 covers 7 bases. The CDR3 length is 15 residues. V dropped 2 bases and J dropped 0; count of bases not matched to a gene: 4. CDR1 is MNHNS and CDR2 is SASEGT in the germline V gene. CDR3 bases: TGTGCCAGCAGTGAACGACAGGGAAGCTCCTACGAGCAGTACTTC. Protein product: CASSERQGSSYEQYF.

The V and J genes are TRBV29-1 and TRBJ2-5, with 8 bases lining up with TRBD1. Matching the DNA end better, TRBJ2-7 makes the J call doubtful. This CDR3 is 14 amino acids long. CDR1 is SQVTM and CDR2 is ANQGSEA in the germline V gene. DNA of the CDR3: TGCAGCGTTGCTCGGACAGGGAACTCCTACGAGCAGTACTTC. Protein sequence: CSVARTGNSYEQYF.